This T cell receptor (beta chain) was sequenced for a study of cytomegalovirus exposure and HLA in healthy donors. Study summary: As an earlier analysis found, about 179 million T cells yielded approximately 100 million unique TCR beta sequences.

Trimming took off 6 bases at V and 4 bases at J, with 18 bases between the two ends. The CDR3 is 16 amino acids. Per germline, CDR1 SGHAT and CDR2 FQNNGV. As regards this clone: Its specificity is not known.

Study findings and constraints: As a later analysis revealed, most CMV-associated TCR beta chains appeared HLA-restricted. HLA-A and HLA-B allele assignments for most subjects were reportedly predicted accurately using TCR beta sequences.

PCR used 60 Vbeta primers and 13 Jbeta primers. Profiled with immunoSEQ multiplex PCR; TCRdb holds only in-frame clones, not every one. Of 63,000 or so clones listed, roughly four fifths were seen once; the top ten hold approximately 7.8%. The chain uses TRBV11-2 and TRBJ2-2; D ambiguous. Sequences were obtained from PBMCs. The receptor was derived from a woman in her 30s in good health and CMV-seropositive. CDR3 coding DNA: TGTGCCAGCAGGTTGCTGAGAGGTCGGAGCACCGGGGAGCTGTTTTTT. This translates into CASRLLRGRSTGELFF.